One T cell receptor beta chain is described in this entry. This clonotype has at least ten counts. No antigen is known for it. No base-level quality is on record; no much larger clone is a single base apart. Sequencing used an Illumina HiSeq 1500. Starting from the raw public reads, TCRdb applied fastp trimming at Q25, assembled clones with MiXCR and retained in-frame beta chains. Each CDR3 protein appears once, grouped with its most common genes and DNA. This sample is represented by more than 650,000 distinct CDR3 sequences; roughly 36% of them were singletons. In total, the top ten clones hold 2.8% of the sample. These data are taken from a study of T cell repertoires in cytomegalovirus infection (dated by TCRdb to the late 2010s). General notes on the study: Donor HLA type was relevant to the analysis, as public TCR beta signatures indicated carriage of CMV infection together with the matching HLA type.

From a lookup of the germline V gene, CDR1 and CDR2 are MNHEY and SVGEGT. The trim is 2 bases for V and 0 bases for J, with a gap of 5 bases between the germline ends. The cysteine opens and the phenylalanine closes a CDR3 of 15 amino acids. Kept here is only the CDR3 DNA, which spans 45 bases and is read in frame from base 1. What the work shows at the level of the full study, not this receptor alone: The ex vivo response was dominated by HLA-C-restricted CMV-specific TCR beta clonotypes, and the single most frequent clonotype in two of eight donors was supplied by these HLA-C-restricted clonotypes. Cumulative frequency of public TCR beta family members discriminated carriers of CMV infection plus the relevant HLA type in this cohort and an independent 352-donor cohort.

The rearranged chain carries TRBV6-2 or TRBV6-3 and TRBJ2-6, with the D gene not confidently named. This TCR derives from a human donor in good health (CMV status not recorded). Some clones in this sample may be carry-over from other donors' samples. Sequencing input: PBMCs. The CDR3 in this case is CASSYDNSGANVLTF. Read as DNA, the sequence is TGTGCCAGCAGTTACGACAACTCTGGGGCCAACGTCCTGACTTTC.